What follows describes a single TCR beta chain. Its target is not known. This specimen comes from a study of radiation and T cells in renal cell carcinoma. Overall study results and limits: From baseline, blood top tumor clonotypes peaked at 2 weeks post-radiation. Without pretreatment biopsies, baseline tumor clonotype presence was undetermined.

CDR3 length: 13 amino acids. Germline CDR1 reads MNHEY; CDR2 reads SVGAGI. V shed 6 bases, J shed 6 bases, and the junction held 7 bases outside the gene matches. Sequencing was performed with immunoSEQ multiplex PCR; in TCRdb, only in-frame clones are kept and a portion is missing. The sample has around 160,000 clones, 88% seen once. Time point specified: baseline pretreatment blood. The treatment: 15 Gy SBRT to primary tumor, nephrectomy 4 weeks later. After SBRT, blood was collected at 2 and 4 weeks, plus baseline. Clear cell pathology was present in this patient's renal cell carcinoma. The sample here was blood, taken from a patient whose treatment included radiotherapy and nephrectomy. The TCR was taken from a woman aged 70 to 79 with renal cell carcinoma. V is TRBV6-5 and J is TRBJ1-1, with 7 bases that match TRBD1. CDR3 bases: TGTGCCAGCAGCCGAAAAGGGGGCCCTGAAGCTTTCTTT. Translating it yields CASSRKGGPEAFF.